The 29 T cell receptor beta chains presented below share a single source sample, sequenced in a study of CD8 T cells in Susac syndrome. Random hexamers were used to reverse transcribe an amount of about 0.45 to 1 ug RNA. Each CDR3 protein gets one entry after TCRdb re-called the immunoSEQ multiplex PCR reads with MiXCR. Counted here are 150,000 or so distinct CDR3 sequences, roughly 94% occurring once; the ten biggest clones make up 0.14%. Sequenced sample: CD4+ T cells from PBMCs. Receptors originate from a human donor with Susac syndrome.

The chain is built from TRBV28 and TRBJ1-4; D gene ambiguous. Trimming left V 4 bases short and J 4 bases short, with 4 bases between. The CDR3 is made up of 12 amino acids. CDR1 is MDHEN, CDR2 SYDVKM, per germline. As DNA, the CDR3 is TGTGCCAGCAGTTCGAATAATGAAAAACTGTTTTTT. Protein sequence: CASSSNNEKLFF.

V gene TRBV27 combines with J gene TRBJ2-7; a weak D match, TRBD2 (5 bases). V was pared by 8 bases and J by 0 bases, with 14 bases between. CDR1 MNHEY and CDR2 SMNVEV come from the germline V gene (reference sequence). This CDR3 spans 14 amino acids. CDR3 sequence reads: CASPFIEGSYEQYF. DNA for the CDR3: TGTGCCAGCCCCTTTATTGAGGGCTCCTACGAGCAGTACTTC.

The rearrangement joins TRBV20-1 to TRBJ2-1, with D possibly matching TRBD2 (6 bases). The V end was cut by 1 base, the J end by 2 bases, with 15 bases between. Germline CDR1 DFQATT, CDR2 SNEGSKA (reference sequence). This CDR3 spans 16 amino acids. CDR3 sequence: CSARALSGGAYNEQFF. DNA of the CDR3: TGCAGTGCTAGAGCCCTTAGCGGAGGGGCCTACAATGAGCAGTTCTTC.

This clonotype was counted once. The genes are TRBV20-1 and TRBJ2-5, with D perhaps matching TRBD2 (6 bases). V shed 0 bases and J shed 5 bases, with 19 bases lying between them. This CDR3 has 16 amino acids. In germline, CDR1 is DFQATT, CDR2 SNEGSKA (reference sequence). Written as DNA, the CDR3 is TGCAGTGCTAGAGACGTCGGACGGGGGTTGGGTGAGACCCAGTACTTC. It encodes CSARDVGRGLGETQYF.

The chain couples TRBV23-1 to TRBJ2-6; a possible D gene is TRBD1 (8 bases). TRBV23-1 is assigned to the ORF class and has an uncertain function. V lost 4 bases and J 0 bases, leaving 13 bases between the germline ends. CDR3 length: 17 amino acids. The CDR3 here is CASSPQGEGSGANVLTF. The CDR3 DNA reads as TGCGCCAGCAGTCCACAGGGGGAGGGCTCTGGGGCCAACGTCCTGACTTTC.

CDR3: CASSDTRLAGARYEQYF. Written as DNA, the CDR3 is TGTGCCAGCAGTGACACGAGACTAGCGGGAGCCCGCTACGAGCAGTACTTC. V gene TRBV2 combines with J gene TRBJ2-7, with 12 positions matching TRBD2. The length of the CDR3 is 17 residues. V shed 3 bases and J 3 bases; nucleotides not matched to a gene: 9. From germline, CDR1 is SNHLY and CDR2 FYNNEI.

This clonotype was detected only once. This sequence joins TRBV15 and TRBJ1-1; D is possibly TRBD1 (5 bases). Deletions cut 1 base from V and 0 bases from J, with 9 bases between. CDR3 length equals 15 residues. Germline lookup yields CDR1 LNHNV and CDR2 YYDKDF (reference sequence). The CDR3 DNA is TGTGCCACCAGCAGAGCCGCAGGGATGAACACTGAAGCTTTCTTT. Translation gives CATSRAAGMNTEAFF. The variable domain in full, with the rest retrieved from reference TRBV15 and TRBJ1-1, is DAMVIQNPRYQVTQFGKPVTLSCSQTLNHNVMYWYQQKSSQAPKLLFHYYDKDFNNEADTPDNFQSRRPNTSFCFLDIRSPGLGDTAMYLCATSRAAGMNTEAFFGQGTRLTVV.

The chain employs TRBV30 and TRBJ1-5; D uncertain. V lost 2 bases, J lost 3 bases, and 11 bases lay in between. CDR1 and CDR2 (germline): GTSNPN, SVGIG (reference sequence). The CDR3 is 14 amino acids. The CDR3, as DNA: TGTGCCTGGAGTAAAGGGCCCGCCAATCAGCCCCAGCATTTT. Its translation is CAWSKGPANQPQHF.

The chain is built from TRBV12-3 or TRBV12-4 and TRBJ2-7; maybe TRBD2 (5 bases). V lost 3 bases and J 6 bases, leaving 6 bases between the germline ends. This CDR3 region has 11 residues. The CDR3 bases are TGTGCCAGCAGTTTCCGGGGCGAGCAGTACTTC. This encodes CASSFRGEQYF.

The chain is built from TRBV5-4 and TRBJ2-3, with no clear D. There are 14 residues in the CDR3. V was trimmed by 7 bases and J by 3 bases, leaving 15 bases between them. Germline V gives CDR1 SGHNT, CDR2 YYREEE (reference sequence). Here the CDR3 reads CASDRIGRTDTQYF. The CDR3 coding sequence is TGTGCCAGCGACCGAATCGGCCGGACAGATACGCAGTATTTT.

The chain couples TRBV20-1 to TRBJ1-1; TRBD1 might be the D (6 bases). The V gene lost 0 bases and the J gene lost 5 bases, with 10 bases spanning the gap. CDR3 length equals 13 residues. Germline CDR1 and CDR2: DFQATT and SNEGSKA (reference sequence). This chain's CDR3 is CSARDPQGTEAFF. For the CDR3, the DNA is TGCAGTGCTAGAGATCCGCAGGGGACTGAAGCTTTCTTT.

This clonotype was seen once. V gene TRBV20-1 combines with J gene TRBJ2-3, with 8 bases fitting TRBD2. The CDR3 spans 14 residues. Unmatched junction bases numbered 4, after V lost 3 bases and J lost 2 bases. The germline CDR1 and CDR2 sequences are DFQATT and SNEGSKA (reference sequence). DNA of the CDR3: TGCAGTGCTAGGCGGGGGGCATTCACAGATACGCAGTATTTT. This sequence encodes CSARRGAFTDTQYF.

The rearrangement uses TRBV29-1 and TRBJ1-5; D call uncertain. With 3 bases removed from V and 7 bases from J, the gap between germline ends came to 10 bases. This CDR3 is 12 amino acids long. CDR1 SQVTM and CDR2 ANQGSEA come from the germline V gene. The CDR3 bases are TGCAGCGTTGAGGTCTATGGGCAGCCCCAGCATTTT. It specifies CSVEVYGQPQHF. The full variable domain, with the rest looked up from reference TRBV29-1 and TRBJ1-5, is SAVISQKPSRDICQRGTSLTIQCQVDSQVTMMFWYRQQPGQSLTLIATANQGSEATYESGFVIDKFPISRPNLTFSTLTVSNMSPEDSSIYLCSVEVYGQPQHFGDGTRLSIL.

The chain recombines TRBV5-1 with TRBJ2-5; D is unclear. CDR3 length equals 14 residues. Trimming removed 1 base from V and 2 bases from J, with 9 bases in between. Germline CDR1 and CDR2: SGHRS and YFSETQ. CDR3 nucleotide sequence: TGCGCCAGCAGCTTGTCTAACAGACAAGAGACCCAGTACTTC. It yields the protein CASSLSNRQETQYF.

This clonotype came up once. The chain uses TRBV30 and TRBJ1-5; the D gene is possibly TRBD1 (5 bases). Trimming removed 0 bases at V and 1 base at J, with 10 bases between. The CDR3 is 15 amino acids. The germline V gene has CDR1 GTSNPN and CDR2 SVGIG (reference sequence). CDR3 sequence: CAWSVRGRSNQPQHF. The DNA of the CDR3 is TGTGCCTGGAGTGTACGGGGACGGAGCAATCAGCCCCAGCATTTT.

This chain connects TRBV5-4 to TRBJ1-2; weak D call: TRBD1 (5 bases). CDR1 is SGHNT, CDR2 YYREEE, per germline (reference sequence). With 4 bases removed from V and 5 bases from J, the gap between germline ends came to 18 bases. This CDR3 contains 15 residues. CDR3 coding DNA: TGTGCCAGCAGCCAAGACGGCAGGGCTCGTTATGGCTACACCTTC. Translating gives CASSQDGRARYGYTF.

The chain links TRBV12-5 to TRBJ2-1; 11 nucleotides align to TRBD2. V lost 0 bases to trimming and J lost 5 bases; unmatched junction nucleotides: 9. Germline V gene sequence: CDR1 LGHNT, CDR2 FRNRAP. The CDR3 sequence is 18 residues long. CDR3 region: CASGLVKGTSGQHNEQFF. CDR3 coding DNA: TGTGCTAGTGGTTTGGTAAAGGGGACTAGCGGACAACACAATGAGCAGTTCTTC.

This clonotype was detected only a few times. V gene TRBV25-1 combines with J gene TRBJ2-1, with 9 positions matching TRBD1. The CDR3 contains 13 residues. Germline assignment: CDR1 MGHDK and CDR2 SYGVNS. With 6 bases clipped from V and 9 bases from J, the junction kept 6 bases outside the gene matches. The DNA for the CDR3 is TGTGCCAGCAGGAGGGGACAGGGAGGTGAGCAGTTCTTC. Its translation: CASRRGQGGEQFF.

The chain combines TRBV5-4 with TRBJ2-3, with D unclear. CDR3 length: 16 amino acids. Per germline, CDR1 SGHNT and CDR2 YYREEE (reference sequence). Trimming removed 0 bases from V and 4 bases from J, with 15 bases in between. Written as DNA, the CDR3 is TGTGCCAGCAGCTTGGGCAGGCCGGTGTCGGCAGATACGCAGTATTTT. Protein sequence: CASSLGRPVSADTQYF.

The chain combines TRBV18 with TRBJ1-5; D might be TRBD1 (5 bases). This CDR3 spans 15 amino acids. Germline V gives CDR1 KGHSH, CDR2 LQKENI. The ends were cut back, 3 bases at V and 2 bases at J, with 11 bases in the middle. CDR3 nucleotide sequence: TGTGCCAGCTCACCGTCCGGGGCGGGCAATCAGCCCCAGCATTTT. Protein: CASSPSGAGNQPQHF.

The chain combines TRBV12-3 or TRBV12-4 with TRBJ2-3, with D unclear. The CDR3 is 13 amino acids. V was shortened by 6 bases and J by 1 base, with 8 bases between the two germline ends. The CDR3 bases are TGTGCCAGCAGGTCAACAGGCACAGATACGCAGTATTTT. It translates to CASRSTGTDTQYF.

The chain carries TRBV4-1 and TRBJ1-2; no clear D gene. Trimming shortened V by 7 bases and J by 2 bases, and 17 bases separated the two germline ends. The CDR3 sequence is 15 residues long. The germline V gene has CDR1 MGHRA and CDR2 YSYEKL. In DNA form, the CDR3 reads TGCGCCAGCAACAACGACCTAAGTGGGAACTATGGCTACACCTTC. Encoded protein: CASNNDLSGNYGYTF.

This chain connects TRBV7-9 to TRBJ2-1, with unresolved D. V was clipped by 3 bases and J by 8 bases, with 14 bases between them. This CDR3 is built from 14 residues. CDR1 is SEHNR, CDR2 FQNEAQ, per germline (reference sequence). The CDR3 reads CASSLLTTDDEQFF. The CDR3 DNA reads TGTGCCAGCAGCTTGCTTACGACGGACGATGAGCAGTTCTTC. Filled out from reference TRBV7-9 and TRBJ2-1, the complete variable domain reads DTGVSQNPRHKITKRGQNVTFRCDPISEHNRLYWYRQTLGQGPEFLTYFQNEAQLEKSRLLSDRFSAERPKGSFSTLEIQRTEQGDSAMYLCASSLLTTDDEQFFGPGTRLTVL.

The chain couples TRBV7-9 to TRBJ2-1; TRBD2 matches 8 bases. The CDR3 runs 16 residues. Germline trimming cut 2 bases from V and 0 bases from J; bases unmatched to any gene: 3. CDR1 is SEHNR, CDR2 FQNEAQ, per germline (reference sequence). In nucleotides, the CDR3 is TGTGCCAGCAGCTTAAGCGGGGGCCGCTCCTACAATGAGCAGTTCTTC. Amino acids: CASSLSGGRSYNEQFF.

The CDR3: CASSSPRLAQETQYF. As DNA, the CDR3 is TGTGCCAGCAGCTCACCGCGACTAGCTCAAGAGACCCAGTACTTC. The chain recombines TRBV11-1 with TRBJ2-5; 7 positions match TRBD2. There are 15 residues in the CDR3. Trimming removed 4 bases from V and 2 bases from J; junction bases left unmatched: 7. Germline-derived CDR1 and CDR2 are SGHAT and FQDESV (reference sequence).

V usage is TRBV28 and J usage is TRBJ2-1, with D possibly TRBD2 on 5 matching bases. From germline, CDR1 is MDHEN and CDR2 SYDVKM. The CDR3 is 11 amino acids. The V and J ends lost 6 bases and 8 bases respectively, with 8 bases between them. In DNA form, the CDR3 reads TGTGCCAGCAGGGGAGTCGATGAGCAGTTCTTC. Residues: CASRGVDEQFF.

The gene calls are TRBV18 and TRBJ2-7; D not resolved. Germline V CDR1 and CDR2: KGHSH, LQKENI. CDR3 length: 13 amino acids. The ends were cut back, 4 bases at V and 6 bases at J, with 13 bases in the middle. As DNA, the CDR3 is TGTGCCAGCTCACGAGAGAGCCTAAGCGAGCAGTACTTC. It specifies CASSRESLSEQYF. Using reference TRBV18 and TRBJ2-7 for the parts outside the CDR3, the full variable domain is NAGVMQNPRHLVRRRGQEARLRCSPMKGHSHVYWYRQLPEEGLKFMVYLQKENIIDESGMPKERFSAEFPKEGPSILRIQQVVRGDSAAYFCASSRESLSEQYFGPGTRLTVT.

V usage is TRBV9 and J usage is TRBJ2-4; TRBD2 matches 11 bases. The ends lost 1 base at V and 11 bases at J; junction bases unmatched: 5. This CDR3 has 14 residues. Germline CDR1 reads SGDLS; CDR2 reads YYNGEE. The CDR3 is CASSVSASGRLQYF. CDR3 nucleotide sequence: TGTGCCAGCAGCGTATCGGCTAGCGGGAGGCTTCAGTACTTC.

The rearrangement links TRBV4-1 to TRBJ2-1; unclear D gene. Trimming took off 1 base at V and 0 bases at J, with 10 bases between the two ends. Per the germline V gene, CDR1 is MGHRA and CDR2 is YSYEKL. This CDR3 is built from 16 residues. CDR3 bases: TGCGCCAGCAGCCAAGTCTGGACGGACTCCTACAATGAGCAGTTCTTC. Its protein product is CASSQVWTDSYNEQFF.